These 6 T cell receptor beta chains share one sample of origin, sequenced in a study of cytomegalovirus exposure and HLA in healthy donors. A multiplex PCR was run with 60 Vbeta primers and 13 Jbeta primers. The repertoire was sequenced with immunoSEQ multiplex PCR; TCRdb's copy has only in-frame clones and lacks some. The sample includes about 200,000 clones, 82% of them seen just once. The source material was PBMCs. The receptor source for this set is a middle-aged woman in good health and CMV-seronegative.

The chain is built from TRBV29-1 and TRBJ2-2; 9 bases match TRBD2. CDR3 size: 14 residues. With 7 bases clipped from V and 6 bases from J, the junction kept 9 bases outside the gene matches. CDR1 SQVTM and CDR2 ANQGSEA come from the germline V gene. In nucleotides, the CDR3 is TGCAGCGCAGTGAGCGGGAGGCCAGCCGGGGAGCTGTTTTTT. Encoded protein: CSAVSGRPAGELFF.

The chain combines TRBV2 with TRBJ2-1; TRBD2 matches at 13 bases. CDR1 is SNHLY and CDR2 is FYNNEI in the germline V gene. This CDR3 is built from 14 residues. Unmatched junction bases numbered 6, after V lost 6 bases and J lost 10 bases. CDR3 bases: TGTGCCAGCAGACGGACTAGCGGGAGACTGGAGCAGTTCTTC. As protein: CASRRTSGRLEQFF.

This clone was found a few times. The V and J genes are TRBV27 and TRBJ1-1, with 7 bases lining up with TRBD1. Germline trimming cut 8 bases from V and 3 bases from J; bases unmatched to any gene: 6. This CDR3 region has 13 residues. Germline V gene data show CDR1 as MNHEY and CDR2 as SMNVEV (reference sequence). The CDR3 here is CASRRQGDTEAFF. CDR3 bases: TGTGCCAGCCGCCGACAGGGAGACACTGAAGCTTTCTTT.

The CDR3 nucleotides read TGTGCTAGTGGTTTGGTACTCCACAGGGGGGTTCAGCCCCAGCATTTT. It yields the protein CASGLVLHRGVQPQHF. The rearrangement links TRBV12-5 to TRBJ1-5; 8 positions agree with TRBD1. The trim removed 0 bases at V and 6 bases at J, leaving 7 bases unmatched. Germline-derived CDR1 and CDR2 are LGHNT and FRNRAP. The length of the CDR3 is 16 residues.

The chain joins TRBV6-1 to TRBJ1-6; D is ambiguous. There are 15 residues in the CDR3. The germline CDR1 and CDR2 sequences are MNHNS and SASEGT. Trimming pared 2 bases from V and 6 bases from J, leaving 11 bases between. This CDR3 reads CASSEFKPSNSPLHF. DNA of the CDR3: TGTGCCAGCAGTGAATTCAAGCCGTCTAATTCACCCCTCCACTTT.

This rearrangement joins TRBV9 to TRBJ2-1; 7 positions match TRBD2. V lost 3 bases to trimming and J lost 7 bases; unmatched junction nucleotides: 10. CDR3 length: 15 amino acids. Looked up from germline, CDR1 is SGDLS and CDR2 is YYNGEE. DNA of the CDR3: TGTGCCAGCAGCGGGGGATTCGGGAGGCCAAATGAGCAGTTCTTC. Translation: CASSGGFGRPNEQFF.